The T cell receptor beta chain described here comes from a study of siplizumab effects on memory and regulatory T cells. Study-level points and caveats: Researchers did not confirm the suppressive function of proliferating Tregs from siplizumab cultures. Alloreactive CD4+ clones that could be mapped were on average approximately 69% Treg-derived with siplizumab, against roughly 27% in controls. Siplizumab caused a significant drop in alloreactive sequences traceable to unstimulated CD4+ memory cells. A minor fraction of alloreactive clones, and no more, mapped to unstimulated subsets.

Note on this clone: Its antigen is still unknown.

The CDR3 has 12 residues. Germline assignment: CDR1 SGHNT and CDR2 YYREEE (reference sequence). V was shortened by 4 bases and J by 7 bases, with 9 bases between the two germline ends. Method: immunoSEQ multiplex PCR; TCRdb's copy keeps in-frame clones and lacks some. The sample lists about 72,000 clones, about 89% occurring once. Sequencing used CD8+ T cells sorted from blood. This clonotype was obtained from a human donor in good health. V and J are TRBV5-4 and TRBJ2-1; no clear D gene. The CDR3 bases are TGTGCCAGCAGCCAAACGTCAAATGAGCAGTTCTTC. It specifies CASSQTSNEQFF.